What follows are 23 T cell receptor beta chains derived from one specimen sequenced in a study of blood T cells in healthy people across ages. Primers used in a second PCR of about 7 to 12 cycles were a sample-barcoded 5' primer and a J-beta primer mix. MiXCR, run by TCRdb on the 5' RACE reads, gives a single entry per CDR3 protein. Found here are around 940,000 distinct CDR3 sequences, roughly 51% of them singletons; the top ten hold around 21%. The sequenced sample consisted of blood. The receptors were gathered from a woman aged 60 to 75 in good health.

This clonotype was seen only a few times. This chain joins TRBV12-3 or TRBV12-4 and TRBJ2-7; possibly TRBD1 or TRBD2 for D (5 bases each). The ends were cut back, 7 bases at V and 5 bases at J, with 15 bases in the middle. This CDR3 comprises 13 residues. The CDR3 coding sequence is TGTGCCAGCACAAGGTCCTGGGACGACGAGCAGTACTTC. Its translation: CASTRSWDDEQYF.

The chain joins TRBV4-1 to TRBJ2-7; TRBD2 agrees at 9 bases. The CDR3 has 17 amino acids. The V gene's germline CDR1 is MGHRA and CDR2 YSYEKL. The V segment lost 3 bases and the J segment 2 bases; nucleotides outside the gene matches: 11. The CDR3 region is CASSQLLSGSFTYEQYF. Written as DNA, the CDR3 is TGCGCCAGCAGCCAGCTCCTTAGCGGGAGTTTCACCTACGAGCAGTACTTC.

The CDR3 is CASSEGQGPYLQYF. In nucleotides, the CDR3 is TGCGCCAGCAGTGAAGGACAGGGTCCCTATCTGCAGTACTTC. The chain couples TRBV10-1 to TRBJ2-4; TRBD1 agrees at 8 bases. Germline assignment: CDR1 WNHNN and CDR2 SYGVQD (reference sequence). V dropped 3 bases and J dropped 13; count of bases not matched to a gene: 11. The CDR3 consists of 14 residues.

The chain combines TRBV20-1 with TRBJ2-2; 7 positions agree with TRBD1. Trimming took 4 bases from V and 1 from J; bases not matched to a gene: 9. The germline gives CDR1 DFQATT, CDR2 SNEGSKA (reference sequence). This CDR3 spans 16 amino acids. CDR3 nucleotides: TGCAGTGCTAACCCCGAGGGGGCGGGGAACACCGGGGAGCTGTTTTTT. The encoded protein is CSANPEGAGNTGELFF.

This rearrangement joins TRBV4-1 to TRBJ2-2, with D maybe TRBD1 (5 bases). This CDR3 has 15 residues. The germline V and J ends were trimmed by 3 bases and 1 base, with 9 bases remaining between them. Per germline, CDR1 MGHRA and CDR2 YSYEKL. CDR3 nucleotides: TGCGCCAGCAGCCACTACACAGGGAACACCGGGGAGCTGTTTTTT. Amino acid sequence: CASSHYTGNTGELFF.

The CDR3: CASSAPGRQETQYF. The CDR3 DNA reads as TGCGCCAGCAGCGCTCCGGGACGGCAAGAGACCCAGTACTTC. This sequence joins TRBV5-1 and TRBJ2-5; the D call may be TRBD1 or TRBD2 (5 bases each). V was pared by 4 bases and J by 2 bases, with 12 bases between. The CDR3 is made up of 14 amino acids. CDR1 and CDR2 from the germline V gene are SGHRS and YFSETQ.

V and J are TRBV20-1 and TRBJ2-5, with 8 bases lining up with TRBD2. V dropped 5 bases and J dropped 11; count of bases not matched to a gene: 13. The CDR3 consists of 13 residues. The germline gives CDR1 DFQATT, CDR2 SNEGSKA (reference sequence). The CDR3 DNA reads as TGCAGTGCTTGCCCCACGACTAGCGATGAGCAGTACTTC. Amino acid sequence: CSACPTTSDEQYF.

V usage is TRBV7-9 and J usage is TRBJ2-5, with a tentative D call TRBD1 (5 bases). The CDR3 sequence is 15 residues long. Germline CDR1 is SEHNR and CDR2 is FQNEAQ (reference sequence). Trimming took 6 bases from V and 5 from J, leaving 19 bases between them. The CDR3 loop reads CASRGHISTAETQYF. The CDR3 coding sequence is TGTGCCAGCAGAGGCCACATTTCGACAGCGGAGACCCAGTACTTC. The entire variable domain, with the rest obtained from reference TRBV7-9 and TRBJ2-5, is as follows: DTGVSQNPRHKITKRGQNVTFRCDPISEHNRLYWYRQTLGQGPEFLTYFQNEAQLEKSRLLSDRFSAERPKGSFSTLEIQRTEQGDSAMYLCASRGHISTAETQYFGPGTRLLVL.

In its sample, this clonotype was seen a few times. The rearrangement links TRBV4-3 to TRBJ2-1; D is perhaps TRBD2 (6 bases). Germline V gene sequence: CDR1 LGHNA, CDR2 YSLEER. This CDR3 comprises 15 residues. Trimming left V 0 bases short and J 9 bases short, with 15 bases between. The CDR3 sequence: CASSQDIGRMGEQFF. DNA of the CDR3: TGCGCCAGCAGCCAAGATATTGGGAGGATGGGTGAGCAGTTCTTC.

The chain joins TRBV10-3 to TRBJ2-5, with D tentatively TRBD1 (6 bases). Deletions cut 6 bases from V and 5 bases from J, with 16 bases between. CDR1 is ENHRY and CDR2 is SYGVKD in the germline V gene. The CDR3 runs 14 residues. CDR3 protein: CAISQKQGYETQYF. Written as DNA, the CDR3 is TGTGCCATCAGCCAAAAACAGGGATACGAGACCCAGTACTTC.

The chain recombines TRBV20-1 with TRBJ2-7, with D possibly matching TRBD2 (5 bases). CDR1 is DFQATT, CDR2 SNEGSKA, per germline (reference sequence). There are 15 residues in the CDR3. Trimming took off 3 bases at V and 0 bases at J, with 15 bases between the two ends. The CDR3 sequence is CSARESRRSSYEQYF. CDR3 DNA: TGCAGTGCTAGGGAATCCAGGAGGAGCTCCTACGAGCAGTACTTC.

This clonotype was counted only a few times. The CDR3 is CASTPRLYNEQFF. Written as DNA, the CDR3 is TGTGCCAGCACCCCGCGTTTGTACAATGAGCAGTTCTTC. The chain joins TRBV7-2 to TRBJ2-1; the D is unclear. The CDR3 is 13 amino acids. Deletions cut 7 bases from V and 4 bases from J, with 11 bases between. Per the germline V gene, CDR1 is SGHTA and CDR2 is FQGNSA.

Only a few counts were recorded for this clonotype. The chain carries TRBV12-3 or TRBV12-4 and TRBJ2-1; TRBD2 agrees at 10 bases. Trimming cost V 3 bases and J 8 bases; bases outside gene matches: 7. The CDR3 extends over 15 amino acids. For the CDR3, the DNA is TGTGCCAGCAGTTTTTCTAGCGGGAGTAGCTATGAGCAGTTCTTC. Protein product: CASSFSSGSSYEQFF.

This clonotype was seen a few times. The chain is built from TRBV6-5 and TRBJ2-3; either TRBD1 or TRBD2 may supply D (6 bases each). The CDR3 loop spans 21 amino acids. Looked up from germline, CDR1 is MNHEY and CDR2 is SVGAGI. V lost 0 bases and J 9 bases, leaving 34 bases between the germline ends. This CDR3 reads CASSYSITIKFGPTGRSTQYF. In DNA, the CDR3 is TGTGCCAGCAGTTACTCGATTACCATAAAGTTCGGCCCCACAGGGAGGTCAACGCAGTATTTT.

The V gene is TRBV20-1, the J gene TRBJ2-2; D unresolved. CDR1 is DFQATT, CDR2 SNEGSKA, per germline (reference sequence). V gave up 4 bases and J gave up 4 bases, with 4 bases separating them. CDR3 size: 11 residues. CDR3 in DNA: TGCAGTGCTAAGAGCACCGGGGAGCTGTTTTTT. Its protein is CSAKSTGELFF.

A remark on this clonotype: One junction end does not reproduce the germline sequence, and a read error may be involved. The chain combines TRBV11-1 with TRBJ1-2; D perhaps matches TRBD1 (5 bases). CDR1 SGHAT and CDR2 FQDESV come from the germline V gene (reference sequence). This CDR3 comprises 16 residues. CDR3 amino acids: CTSSLSTGRANYGYTF. CDR3 DNA: TGTACCAGCAGCCTAAGTACAGGCAGAGCTAACTATGGCTACACCTTC.

The chain uses TRBV25-1 and TRBJ2-3; tentatively, D is TRBD2 (5 bases). The length of the CDR3 is 14 residues. The germline V gene encodes CDR1 MGHDK and CDR2 SYGVNS. Trimming stripped 1 base from V and 5 bases from J, with 10 bases between. The CDR3 protein is CASSEWRVGDTQYF. In DNA, the CDR3 is TGTGCCAGCAGTGAATGGCGGGTTGGAGATACGCAGTATTTT.

V usage is TRBV21-1 and J usage is TRBJ2-7; the table gives TRBD1 as D, unverified against the DNA. TRBV21-1 is reported as a pseudogene. The CDR3 length is 15 residues. In nucleotides, the CDR3 is TGTGCCAGCAGCAAAGCGCCCACAGGGGGCGACGAGCAGTACTTC. It yields the protein CASSKAPTGGDEQYF.

V is TRBV3-1 and J is TRBJ2-7; 8 nucleotides match TRBD2. The CDR3 runs to 14 residues. J was trimmed by 2 bases and V by 3 bases; bases with no gene match: 3. Germline V CDR1 and CDR2: LGHDT, YNNKEL (reference sequence). Here the CDR3 DNA reads TGTGCCAGCAGCCAGCGGGAGGACGCCTACGAGCAGTACTTC. Amino acid sequence: CASSQREDAYEQYF.

The chain employs TRBV6-4 and TRBJ2-3; 11 nucleotides match TRBD2. The CDR3 consists of 17 residues. CDR1 is MRHNA and CDR2 is SNTAGT in the germline V gene. J gave up 2 bases and V 8 bases, and 12 bases lay outside the gene matches. The chain's CDR3 is CASPNRGLAATTDTQYF. CDR3 coding DNA: TGTGCCAGCCCAAACAGGGGACTAGCGGCAACCACAGATACGCAGTATTTT.

Of note for this clonotype: A read error is possible here, since a much larger clone lies one base away. This chain joins TRBV12-3 or TRBV12-4 and TRBJ2-5; D possibly corresponds to TRBD1 (6 bases). Trimming removed 2 bases at V and 1 base at J, with 8 bases between. This CDR3 spans 14 amino acids. CDR3 DNA: TGTGCCAGCAGTTTAAACAGGGTCCAAGAGACCCAGTACTTC. Its protein is CASSLNRVQETQYF.

This clonotype has just one count. The chain employs TRBV20-1 and TRBJ2-7; 9 bases are a match to TRBD2. Germline loops: CDR1 DFQATT, CDR2 SNEGSKA (reference sequence). The CDR3 runs 14 residues. Unmatched junction bases numbered 5, after V lost 3 bases and J lost 2 bases. The CDR3 DNA follows: TGCAGTGCTAGTGTCCCTAGCGGGGCCTACGAGCAGTACTTC. Its protein is CSASVPSGAYEQYF.

This clonotype was recorded only once. The chain links TRBV7-2 to TRBJ2-5; D not certain. V was cut by 5 bases and J by 4 bases, with 11 bases left in between. The CDR3 totals 13 residues. Germline V gene data show CDR1 as SGHTA and CDR2 as FQGNSA. CDR3 in amino acids: CASSKEFRETQYF. The DNA for the CDR3 is TGTGCCAGCAGCAAGGAGTTTCGAGAGACCCAGTACTTC.